This T cell receptor (beta chain) was identified during a study of vaccination and CD4 T cells after COVID-19. The study, taken as a whole, reports: 304 of 307 vaccine-specific clones from convalescent patients were spike mono-reactive.

Specified treatment: approximately nine-day PBMC culture with coronavirus spike peptide pools or control peptides (ViraFEST assay). Cultured CD4+ T cell DNA was sequenced using the Oncomine TCR Beta short-read assay. From CD4+ T cells that had been cultured, genomic DNA was extracted. TCRdb reprocessed the PCR reads via MiXCR and lists one record per CDR3 protein. The sample holds approximately 22,000 distinct CDR3 sequences; 38% are singletons and the top ten take less than 20%. Notes on this clonotype: Its antigen remains unknown.

The source of this sequence is a human donor who received a COVID-19 vaccine. The source material was CD4+ T cells from blood, cultured in vitro, sampled before SARS-CoV-2 vaccination.

The CDR3 coding sequence is TGCGCCAGCAGCCCCCGACCGGCGTACAATGAGCAGTTCTTC. Its translation: CASSPRPAYNEQFF. The chain links TRBV5-1 to TRBJ2-1; D is unresolved. V shed 4 bases and J shed 4 bases, with 12 bases lying between them. Germline V gene lookup returns CDR1 SGHRS and CDR2 YFSETQ. The CDR3 contains 14 residues.